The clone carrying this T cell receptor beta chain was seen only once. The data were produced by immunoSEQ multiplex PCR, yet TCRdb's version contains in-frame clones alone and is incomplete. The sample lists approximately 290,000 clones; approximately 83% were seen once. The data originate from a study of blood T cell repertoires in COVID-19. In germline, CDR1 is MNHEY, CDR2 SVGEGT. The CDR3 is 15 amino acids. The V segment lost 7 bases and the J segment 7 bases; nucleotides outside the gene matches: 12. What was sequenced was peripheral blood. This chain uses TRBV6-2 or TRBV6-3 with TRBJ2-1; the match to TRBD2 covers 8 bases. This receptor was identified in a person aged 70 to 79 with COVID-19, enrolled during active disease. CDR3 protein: CASTPGGGAVNEQFF. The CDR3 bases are TGTGCCAGCACCCCCGGGGGGGGCGCAGTAAATGAGCAGTTCTTC.